Following are 32 T cell receptor beta chains from one sample sequenced in a study of CD8+CD57+ T cells in acquired aplastic anemia. Profiles of TCR beta VDJ and CDR3 were generated from a genomic DNA template. From the reads, TCRdb called clonotypes with MiXCR, one entry per CDR3 protein. The sample consists of 150,000 to 200,000 distinct CDR3 sequences, 55% to 70% of them appearing once. The sample taken for sequencing was sorted CD4+, CD8+, or CD8+CD57+ T cells (not recorded which) from PBMCs. Every receptor here comes from a human donor in good health.

Concerning this clonotype: A read error is likely, as this CDR3 ends without the conserved phenylalanine or tryptophan. This chain joins TRBV5-1 and TRBJ2-7; TRBD2 agrees at 8 bases. CDR3 length equals 12 residues. V lost 4 bases to trimming and J lost 5 bases; unmatched junction nucleotides: 2. CDR1 is SGHRS and CDR2 is YFSETQ in the germline V gene. The CDR3 DNA sequence: TGCGCCAGCAGCCGGGAGGGGCACGAGCAGTACTGC. It encodes CASSREGHEQYC.

The gene calls are TRBV7-2 and TRBJ1-2; D ambiguous. Germline V gene lookup returns CDR1 SGHTA and CDR2 FQGNSA. There are 11 residues in the CDR3. Between the trimmed V and J ends, which lost 0 bases and 8 bases, there was a span of 4 bases. This CDR3 reads CASSLAGGYTF. Written as DNA, the CDR3 is TGTGCCAGCAGCTTAGCCGGGGGCTACACCTTC. The complete variable domain, with remaining parts taken from reference TRBV7-2 and TRBJ1-2, reads GAGVSQSPSNKVTEKGKDVELRCDPISGHTALYWYRQSLGQGLEFLIYFQGNSAPDKSGLPSDRFSAERTGGSVSTLTIQRTQQEDSAVYLCASSLAGGYTFGSGTRLTVV.

The chain is built from TRBV14 and TRBJ2-2; D call uncertain. CDR1 SGHDN and CDR2 FVKESK come from the germline V gene. The V and J ends lost 0 bases and 5 bases respectively, with 19 bases between them. This CDR3 comprises 18 residues. CDR3 amino acids: CASSQDVRSKMGTGELFF. The CDR3 bases are TGTGCCAGCAGCCAAGATGTCAGGTCGAAGATGGGTACCGGGGAGCTGTTTTTT.

V gene TRBV12-5 combines with J gene TRBJ2-7; 8 bases line up with TRBD2. There are 14 residues in the CDR3. J was trimmed by 3 bases and V by 6 bases; bases with no gene match: 7. Germline V CDR1 and CDR2: LGHNT, FRNRAP. The CDR3 here is CASGAGGILYEQYF. The CDR3 DNA is TGTGCTAGTGGCGCGGGGGGTATCCTCTACGAGCAGTACTTC. Full variable domain (outside the CDR3, taken from reference TRBV12-5 and TRBJ2-7): DARVTQTPRHKVTEMGQEVTMRCQPILGHNTVFWYRQTMMQGLELLAYFRNRAPLDDSGMPKDRFSAEMPDATLATLKIQPSEPRDSAVYFCASGAGGILYEQYFGPGTRLTVT.

This clonotype has a count of ten or more. This sequence may be a read error, since a much larger clone differs from it by one base. This chain links TRBV7-6 with TRBJ2-7; 13 bases match TRBD2. Germline V CDR1 and CDR2: SGHVS, FNYEAQ. The ends lost 5 bases at V and 6 bases at J; junction bases unmatched: 4. The CDR3 is 14 amino acids. The CDR3 sequence: CASSRTSGSSEQYF. The CDR3 region has the DNA TGTGCCAGCAGCCGGACTAGCGGGAGTAGCGAGCAGTACTTC.

There are a few counts of this clonotype. The chain uses TRBV20-1 and TRBJ1-1; D is undetermined. The V and J ends lost 3 bases and 1 base respectively, with 12 bases between them. The CDR3 extends over 14 amino acids. The V gene's germline CDR1 is DFQATT and CDR2 SNEGSKA (reference sequence). The CDR3 is CSARDLDGNTEAFF. The CDR3, as DNA: TGCAGTGCTAGGGACTTGGACGGGAACACTGAAGCTTTCTTT.

This chain connects TRBV19 to TRBJ1-2, with 10 bases fitting TRBD1. This CDR3 contains 14 residues. The trim removed 4 bases at V and 4 bases at J, leaving 3 bases unmatched. CDR1 LNHDA and CDR2 SQIVND come from the germline V gene (reference sequence). Written as DNA, the CDR3 is TGTGCCAGTAGTAGACAGGGGGCTTTCTATGGCTACACCTTC. This encodes CASSRQGAFYGYTF. Based on the CDR3 plus reference TRBV19 and TRBJ1-2, the full variable domain is DGGITQSPKYLFRKEGQNVTLSCEQNLNHDAMYWYRQDPGQGLRLIYYSQIVNDFQKGDIAEGYSVSREKKESFPLTVTSAQKNPTAFYLCASSRQGAFYGYTFGSGTRLTVV.

The chain recombines TRBV11-3 with TRBJ2-7, with D possibly TRBD1 on 6 matching bases. CDR3 size: 17 residues. Per germline, CDR1 SGHNT and CDR2 YENEEA. Trimming shortened V by 1 base and J by 2 bases, and 18 bases separated the two germline ends. CDR3 in DNA: TGTGCCAGCAGCTTAGGCCTAACAGGGTTGGGGGCCTACGAGCAGTACTTC. Translation: CASSLGLTGLGAYEQYF.

The rearrangement uses TRBV29-1 and TRBJ2-7; 9 bases are shared with TRBD2. This CDR3 is 13 amino acids long. Germline V CDR1 and CDR2: SQVTM, ANQGSEA. The V gene end was trimmed by 7 bases and the J gene end by 4 bases; junction bases not matched to a gene: 8. The CDR3 protein is CSGTGSGGYEQYF. CDR3 sequence (DNA): TGCAGCGGCACAGGGAGCGGGGGGTACGAGCAGTACTTC.

This chain uses TRBV20-1 with TRBJ1-3, with D unresolved. The CDR3 sequence is 12 residues long. The germline V gene has CDR1 DFQATT and CDR2 SNEGSKA (reference sequence). Trimming took off 6 bases at V and 1 base at J, with 7 bases between the two ends. CDR3 residues: CSATDSGNTIYF. CDR3 in DNA: TGCAGTGCCACAGATTCTGGAAACACCATATATTTT.

The chain employs TRBV6-1 and TRBJ1-4; D gene uncertain. V lost 2 bases, J lost 5 bases, and 6 bases lay in between. The CDR3 spans 13 residues. Germline V CDR1 and CDR2: MNHNS, SASEGT. The CDR3 DNA reads as TGTGCCAGCAGTGAACGCCGAAATGAAAAACTGTTTTTT. Translated: CASSERRNEKLFF.

This chain links TRBV7-3 with TRBJ1-1, with D possibly matching TRBD1 (5 bases). The CDR3 contains 17 residues. Deletions cut 5 bases from V and 1 base from J, with 20 bases between. The germline CDR1 and CDR2 sequences are SGHTA and FQGTGA. The CDR3 region has the DNA TGTGCCAGCAGCACAATTCCGACGGGGGGTCAGAACACTGAAGCTTTCTTT. Its protein product is CASSTIPTGGQNTEAFF. The full variable domain, in which reference TRBV7-3 and TRBJ1-1 provide the parts outside the CDR3, is GAGVSQTPSNKVTEKGKYVELRCDPISGHTALYWYRQSLGQGPEFLIYFQGTGAADDSGLPNDRFFAVRPEGSVSTLKIQRTERGDSAVYLCASSTIPTGGQNTEAFFGQGTRLTVV.

CDR3 in amino acids: CASSMTSGGRETQYF. CDR3 in DNA: TGTGCCAGCAGCATGACTAGCGGGGGTCGAGAGACCCAGTACTTC. V usage is TRBV6-5 and J usage is TRBJ2-5; 12 bases match TRBD2. Trimming cost V 6 bases and J 4 bases; bases outside gene matches: 6. Germline V lookup: CDR1 MNHEY, CDR2 SVGAGI. The CDR3 spans 15 residues.

The sample holds one count of this clonotype. The chain joins TRBV20-1 to TRBJ2-7, with D perhaps matching TRBD1 (6 bases). The CDR3 contains 10 residues. The V gene's germline CDR1 is DFQATT and CDR2 SNEGSKA (reference sequence). V was cut by 6 bases and J by 6 bases, with 9 bases left in between. The CDR3 is CSATGTEQYF. As DNA, the CDR3 is TGCAGTGCGACAGGTACCGAGCAGTACTTC.

V usage is TRBV7-9 and J usage is TRBJ2-5, with D perhaps assigned TRBD1 or TRBD2 (5 bases each). The CDR3 consists of 13 residues. With 3 bases removed from V and 9 bases from J, the gap between germline ends came to 14 bases. Per the germline V gene, CDR1 is SEHNR and CDR2 is FQNEAQ (reference sequence). The CDR3 sequence: CASSFGTNQPQYF. The DNA of the CDR3 is TGTGCCAGCAGCTTCGGGACCAATCAGCCCCAGTACTTC.

V is TRBV7-9 and J is TRBJ1-1; D remains unclear. The CDR3 sequence is 13 residues long. V lost 5 bases and J 7 bases, leaving 14 bases between the germline ends. In germline, CDR1 is SEHNR, CDR2 FQNEAQ (reference sequence). DNA of the CDR3: TGTGCCAGCAGCACGAGTCAGAGGGATGAAGCTTTCTTT. Its protein is CASSTSQRDEAFF.

The V gene is TRBV5-1, the J gene TRBJ2-3; 7 nucleotides align to TRBD2. The CDR3 length is 12 residues. Trimming removed 0 bases from V and 8 bases from J; junction bases left unmatched: 0. Germline CDR1 and CDR2: SGHRS and YFSETQ. The CDR3 sequence: CASSLGLATQYF. In nucleotides, the CDR3 is TGCGCCAGCAGCTTGGGACTAGCTACGCAGTATTTT.

This clonotype was detected a few times. V usage is TRBV5-8 and J usage is TRBJ2-5, with 7 bases identical to TRBD1. V trimming: 0 bases; J trimming: 3 bases; junction bases outside the gene matches: 5. Per the germline V gene, CDR1 is SGHTS and CDR2 is YDEGEE. The CDR3 is made up of 15 amino acids. CDR3 nucleotide sequence: TGTGCCAGCAGCTTGGCCCGACAGGGTAAAGAGACCCAGTACTTC. Translating gives CASSLARQGKETQYF.

This chain joins TRBV20-1 and TRBJ1-1; TRBD1 is a possible D gene (6 bases). The CDR3 spans 14 residues. The germline V gene has CDR1 DFQATT and CDR2 SNEGSKA (reference sequence). Trimming removed 5 bases from V and 4 bases from J, with 17 bases in between. CDR3 protein: CSAQAGGGGTEAFF. The CDR3 nucleotides read TGCAGTGCTCAGGCGGGGGGCGGCGGCACTGAAGCTTTCTTT.

V and J are TRBV2 and TRBJ2-2; 10 bases are shared with TRBD2. This CDR3 is 13 amino acids long. The V segment lost 7 bases and the J segment 9 bases; nucleotides outside the gene matches: 5. Germline CDR1 reads SNHLY; CDR2 reads FYNNEI. CDR3 residues: CASNKGLARELFF. CDR3 nucleotide sequence: TGTGCCAGCAACAAGGGACTAGCGCGGGAGCTGTTTTTT.

The count of this clonotype is one. This chain connects TRBV7-4 to TRBJ2-1, with 8 bases identical to TRBD2. The CDR3 consists of 15 residues. Trimming removed 9 bases from V and 6 bases from J; junction bases left unmatched: 13. Per the germline V gene, CDR1 is SGHVT and CDR2 is SQSDAQ. The CDR3 coding sequence is TGTGCCAGACCCCTAACAGGCGGGGGGTTCAATGAGCAGTTCTTC. Protein: CARPLTGGGFNEQFF.

The chain employs TRBV20-1 and TRBJ1-1; no reliable D call. Trimming left V 6 bases short and J 5 bases short, with 13 bases between. The CDR3 is 12 residues long. Germline V gives CDR1 DFQATT, CDR2 SNEGSKA (reference sequence). The CDR3 DNA is TGCAGTGCAGGGCAGATCGGAACTGAAGCTTTCTTT. Protein product: CSAGQIGTEAFF.

This clonotype has at least ten counts. The chain combines TRBV6-5 with TRBJ1-5, with TRBD1 identical over 7 bases. The CDR3 is made up of 12 amino acids. Germline assignment: CDR1 MNHEY and CDR2 SVGAGI. Unmatched junction bases numbered 1, after V lost 6 bases and J lost 5 bases. CDR3 sequence: CASRTGYQPQHF. DNA for the CDR3: TGTGCCAGCAGGACAGGGTATCAGCCCCAGCATTTT.

The V and J genes are TRBV7-2 and TRBJ1-6, with D maybe TRBD1 (6 bases). V lost 5 bases to trimming and J lost 7 bases, with 15 bases between them. This CDR3 region has 15 residues. CDR1 is SGHTA and CDR2 is FQGNSA in the germline V gene. The CDR3 protein is CASSPGGGRNSPLHF. The CDR3 coding sequence is TGTGCCAGCAGCCCGGGGGGGGGCAGGAATTCACCCCTCCACTTT.

The rearrangement uses TRBV10-3 and TRBJ2-2; 8 bases match TRBD2. V shed 4 bases, J shed 7 bases, and the junction held 8 bases outside the gene matches. In germline, CDR1 is ENHRY, CDR2 SYGVKD. The CDR3 sequence is 15 residues long. This chain's CDR3 is CAISAGREDGGELFF. In DNA form, the CDR3 reads TGTGCCATCAGTGCGGGGCGGGAGGATGGCGGGGAGCTGTTTTTT.

This clonotype appeared a few times. This sequence joins TRBV7-2 and TRBJ1-6; D gene ambiguous. This CDR3 has 13 amino acids. Trimming left V 0 bases short and J 14 bases short, with 11 bases between. In germline, CDR1 is SGHTA, CDR2 FQGNSA. The CDR3 DNA sequence: TGTGCCAGCAGCTTAGCGCAGGAAGCCACCCTCCACTTT. It codes for CASSLAQEATLHF.

This clonotype was counted only a few times. V gene TRBV6-4 combines with J gene TRBJ2-1, with a weak D call TRBD2 (5 bases). The ends were cut back, 0 bases at V and 10 bases at J, with 10 bases in the middle. The CDR3 has 13 amino acids. CDR1 is MRHNA and CDR2 is SNTAGT in the germline V gene. CDR3 DNA: TGTGCCAGCAGTGACTCGGGGAGCGGAGAGCAGTTCTTC. As protein: CASSDSGSGEQFF.

The chain uses TRBV15 and TRBJ2-1; D may be TRBD2 (6 bases). Germline CDR1 LNHNV, CDR2 YYDKDF (reference sequence). V was trimmed by 0 bases and J by 0 bases, leaving 18 bases between them. The CDR3 length is 19 residues. CDR3 nucleotides: TGTGCCACCAGCAGAGAGGGAGAAGGCGGGGCGAGCTCCTACAATGAGCAGTTCTTC. This encodes CATSREGEGGASSYNEQFF.

This clonotype came up a few times. The chain has TRBV29-1 and TRBJ2-3; 8 nucleotides align to TRBD2. Unmatched junction bases numbered 8, after V lost 4 bases and J lost 2 bases. CDR1 is SQVTM and CDR2 is ANQGSEA in the germline V gene. This CDR3 comprises 15 residues. CDR3 in amino acids: CSVVPAGATTDTQYF. The CDR3 bases are TGCAGCGTTGTACCAGCGGGGGCCACCACAGATACGCAGTATTTT.

The chain uses TRBV10-3 and TRBJ1-3, with D tentatively TRBD1 (5 bases). CDR3 length: 13 residues. Trimming stripped 3 bases from V and 8 bases from J, with 11 bases between. Looked up from germline, CDR1 is ENHRY and CDR2 is SYGVKD. As DNA, the CDR3 is TGTGCCATCAGTGACGATCAGGGCTACACCATATATTTT. Translation: CAISDDQGYTIYF.

In its sample, this clonotype was seen many times. The gene calls are TRBV11-3 and TRBJ2-7; no clear D gene. V dropped 8 bases and J dropped 2 bases, with 7 bases sitting between them. Germline assignment: CDR1 SGHNT and CDR2 YENEEA. This CDR3 is built from 11 residues. CDR3 coding DNA: TGTGCCAGCGGAACTGCCTACGAGCAGTACTTC. Translating it yields CASGTAYEQYF.

This clonotype has ten or more counts. This sequence joins TRBV10-2 and TRBJ2-1, with unresolved D. The germline CDR1 and CDR2 sequences are WSHSY and SAAADI. The ends were cut back, 8 bases at V and 7 bases at J, with 15 bases in the middle. The CDR3 sequence is 13 residues long. In DNA form, the CDR3 reads TGCGCCAGCCTCTCCGAGGTCAGTAATGAGCAGTTCTTC. Translating it yields CASLSEVSNEQFF.